This T cell receptor (beta chain) originates from a study of PD-1 blockade in classical Hodgkin lymphoma. Measured with immunoSEQ multiplex PCR; TCRdb has only the in-frame clones, and not every one. The table lists 8,000 or so clones, roughly 80% of them singletons, with almost 30% in the top ten. Stated time point: cycle 4 day 1 (C4D1), after less than 7 weeks of nivolumab. Each patient relapsed following autologous stem cell transplantation, and prior brentuximab vedotin exposure differed. Study outcomes and limitations: Compared with baseline, CD4+ but not CD8+ TCR diversity had risen significantly by C4D1. Complete responders' baseline diversity resembled that of newly diagnosed patients. What caused the repertoire differences, perhaps disease activity or prior therapy, remains undefined.

Worth noting for this clone: The antigen remains unidentified.

The origin of this receptor is a human donor with classical Hodgkin lymphoma. The sample in question was peripheral blood mononuclear cells (PBMCs), obtained before the fourth cycle of nivolumab.

Here the CDR3 DNA reads TGCGCCAGCAGCTTGACTGGGACTACTGCAAATGAGCAGTTCTTC. Protein: CASSLTGTTANEQFF. V and J are TRBV5-1 and TRBJ2-1; 7 nucleotides align to TRBD2. Trimming at V came to 1 base and at J to 7 bases, leaving 8 bases not matched to a gene. Germline values: CDR1 SGHRS, CDR2 YFSETQ. This CDR3 comprises 15 residues.